The source of this TCR beta chain is a study of T-cell memory formation after mild COVID-19. TCRdb ran MiXCR on the 5' RACE reads and lists one entry per CDR3 protein. The repertoire holds about 500,000 distinct CDR3 sequences, roughly 20% seen once, with roughly an eighth in the top ten. V lost 3 bases to trimming and J lost 5 bases; unmatched junction nucleotides: 13. CDR1 and CDR2 from the germline V gene are KGHSH and LQKENI. This CDR3 is 16 amino acids long. Sequenced sample: PBMCs or a T cell subset sorted from them (not recorded which). The genes are TRBV18 and TRBJ2-7; 7 bases map to TRBD2. The sequence was collected from an adult woman who had mild COVID-19 (a few samples of this study predate the infection). Cell type and time point are not known. The CDR3 sequence: CASSPKMAGVGHEQYF. CDR3 coding DNA: TGTGCCAGCTCACCGAAAATGGCGGGAGTGGGCCACGAGCAGTACTTC.